One and the same sample provided the 14 T cell receptor beta chains below, sequenced in a study of blood T cells in healthy people across ages. Combining a sample-barcoded 5' primer with a J-beta primer mix, a second PCR ran for about 7 to 12 cycles. TCRdb passed the 5' RACE reads through MiXCR, listing each CDR3 protein once. The sample has about 720,000 distinct CDR3 sequences; 22% are singletons. The sample consisted of blood. Source of these receptors: a man in his 70s in good health.

This clonotype was seen a handful of times. At one boundary the junction diverges from the germline segment, which might be a read error. The rearrangement uses TRBV4-1 and TRBJ2-1; D is tentatively TRBD1 or TRBD2 (5 bases each). Per the germline V gene, CDR1 is MGHRA and CDR2 is YSYEKL. CDR3 size: 12 residues. CDR3 bases: TGCGCCAGCAGCCAAGATTGGGGGTTAAAGTACTTC. It yields the protein CASSQDWGLKYF.

The chain carries TRBV6-2 or TRBV6-3 and TRBJ2-1, with 9 bases matching TRBD2. This CDR3 is 16 amino acids long. V lost 6 bases, J lost 1 base, and 7 bases stayed unmatched. In germline, CDR1 is MNHEY, CDR2 SVGEGT. CDR3 region: CASRPKTSGSYNEQFF. The CDR3 nucleotides read TGTGCCAGCAGGCCAAAGACTAGCGGATCCTACAATGAGCAGTTCTTC.

The V call is TRBV20-1, the J call TRBJ2-2; TRBD2 agrees at 11 bases. Per the germline V gene, CDR1 is DFQATT and CDR2 is SNEGSKA (reference sequence). CDR3 length: 14 residues. V lost 6 bases and J lost 4; bases outside the gene matches: 4. The CDR3 DNA follows: TGCAGTGCAGTAGCGGGAGGGGGCACCGGGGAGCTGTTTTTT. Amino acid sequence: CSAVAGGGTGELFF.

This rearrangement joins TRBV2 to TRBJ1-4, with a possible D match to TRBD1 (6 bases). V was pared by 5 bases and J by 5 bases, with 12 bases between. Germline values: CDR1 SNHLY, CDR2 FYNNEI. The CDR3 totals 14 residues. CDR3 region: CASSIGDTNEKLFF. DNA for the CDR3: TGTGCCAGCAGTATTGGGGACACAAATGAAAAACTGTTTTTT.

In nucleotides, the CDR3 is TGTGCTAGTGGTTTGCCGCTCGGGACAGGGGGCGGCGGGGAGCTGTTTTTT. Protein sequence: CASGLPLGTGGGGELFF. The chain combines TRBV12-5 with TRBJ2-2; 12 bases align to TRBD1. Germline V gene sequence: CDR1 LGHNT, CDR2 FRNRAP. Trimming removed 2 bases from V and 7 bases from J; junction bases left unmatched: 8. This CDR3 is 17 amino acids long. Together with reference TRBV12-5 and TRBJ2-2, the CDR3 gives the full variable domain: DARVTQTPRHKVTEMGQEVTMRCQPILGHNTVFWYRQTMMQGLELLAYFRNRAPLDDSGMPKDRFSAEMPDATLATLKIQPSEPRDSAVYFCASGLPLGTGGGGELFFGEGSRLTVL.

The rearrangement uses TRBV5-1 and TRBJ2-2; TRBD1 agrees at 11 bases. Germline CDR1 is SGHRS and CDR2 is YFSETQ. V lost 4 bases and J lost 5; bases outside the gene matches: 7. The CDR3 runs 16 residues. CDR3 in DNA: TGCGCCAGCAGCCCCCAAGGGACAGGGGGAACCGGGGAGCTGTTTTTT. It codes for CASSPQGTGGTGELFF.

This clonotype was observed at least ten times. This chain links TRBV10-3 with TRBJ2-1, with D possibly TRBD2 on 5 matching bases. The CDR3 sequence is 14 residues long. The germline V gene has CDR1 ENHRY and CDR2 SYGVKD. Trimming took off 4 bases at V and 4 bases at J, with 11 bases between the two ends. CDR3 in amino acids: CAISGETDYNEQFF. DNA for the CDR3: TGTGCCATCAGTGGGGAGACGGATTACAATGAGCAGTTCTTC.

This clonotype was counted at least ten times. This chain uses TRBV28 with TRBJ1-1, with D unclear. This CDR3 has 12 residues. Germline V lookup: CDR1 MDHEN, CDR2 SYDVKM. Trimming cost V 6 bases and J 1 base, with 6 bases left between them. Written as DNA, the CDR3 is TGTGCCAGCAGACTAACGAACACTGAAGCTTTCTTT. Its translation: CASRLTNTEAFF.

The gene calls are TRBV29-1 and TRBJ2-5; 7 bases map to TRBD1. Looked up from germline, CDR1 is SQVTM and CDR2 is ANQGSEA. This CDR3 spans 13 amino acids. Trimming removed 3 bases from V and 7 bases from J; junction bases left unmatched: 8. The CDR3 bases are TGCAGCGTTGAGCTAACAGGGGTTGCGACCCAGTACTTC. Its translation is CSVELTGVATQYF.

The V and J genes are TRBV29-1 and TRBJ2-5; D might be TRBD2 (6 bases). Gene TRBJ2-7 matches the end of the DNA better, so the J call may be wrong. The CDR3 runs to 16 residues. Germline V gene data show CDR1 as SQVTM and CDR2 as ANQGSEA. As DNA, the CDR3 is TGCAGCGTGCGGGATTTTGGGACGGAGTTCTCCGACGAGCAGTACGTC. The encoded protein is CSVRDFGTEFSDEQYV.

This clonotype was seen more than once but under ten times. DNA for the CDR3: TGTGCCAGCAGTTACTCGAATCTGGGTAACTATGGCTACACCTTC. It codes for CASSYSNLGNYGYTF. V gene TRBV6-5 combines with J gene TRBJ1-2; D gene unclear. The CDR3 covers 15 residues. The V and J ends lost 0 bases and 1 base respectively, with 9 bases between them. Looked up from germline, CDR1 is MNHEY and CDR2 is SVGAGI.

V gene TRBV7-9 combines with J gene TRBJ1-2, with D uncertain. Germline loops: CDR1 SEHNR, CDR2 FQNEAQ (reference sequence). Trimming removed 3 bases from V and 3 bases from J, with 5 bases in between. CDR3 size: 12 residues. The CDR3 nucleotides read TGTGCCAGCAGCTTTAAGGACTATGGCTACACCTTC. Its protein is CASSFKDYGYTF.

This clonotype appeared many times. The rearrangement uses TRBV5-1 and TRBJ2-7; 11 bases fit TRBD2. This CDR3 has 14 residues. V lost 1 base and J lost 4; bases outside the gene matches: 1. Germline CDR1 reads SGHRS; CDR2 reads YFSETQ. CDR3 in DNA: TGCGCCAGCAGCTTGACTAGCGGGAGTTACGAGCAGTACGTC. Protein: CASSLTSGSYEQYV.

J is TRBJ1-5 and V is TRBV12-3 or TRBV12-4, with D tentatively TRBD1 (6 bases). V was trimmed by 2 bases and J by 6 bases, leaving 14 bases between them. This CDR3 spans 15 amino acids. CDR3 loop: CASSLTGIGGQPQHF. The CDR3 DNA is TGTGCCAGCAGTTTAACAGGGATAGGAGGTCAGCCCCAGCATTTT.